The 4 T cell receptor beta chains below were found in one sample sequenced in a study of T-cell memory formation after mild COVID-19. TCRdb reprocessed the 5' RACE reads with MiXCR, giving one entry per CDR3 protein. The sample comprises roughly 5,000 distinct CDR3 sequences, under 45% of which are singletons, and around 2.7% rests with the top ten. The sequenced sample consisted of PBMCs or a T cell subset sorted from them (not recorded which). These receptor sequences come from an adult who had mild COVID-19 (a few samples of this study predate the infection). Cell type and time point are not known.

This rearrangement joins TRBV7-2 to TRBJ2-1, with unresolved D. The V gene's germline CDR1 is SGHTA and CDR2 FQGNSA. V was cut by 6 bases and J by 0 bases, with 15 bases left in between. The CDR3 runs 16 residues. The CDR3 loop is CASRSGALLSYNEQFF. CDR3 DNA: TGTGCCAGCAGATCTGGTGCCCTACTCTCCTACAATGAGCAGTTCTTC.

This clonotype is classed as medium-sized. The chain recombines TRBV27 with TRBJ2-5, with D perhaps matching TRBD2 (6 bases). The CDR3 covers 15 residues. Trimming left V 3 bases short and J 0 bases short, with 11 bases between. Germline V gives CDR1 MNHEY, CDR2 SMNVEV (reference sequence). In DNA, the CDR3 is TGTGCCAGCAGTTTTCAACGGGGGAACCAAGAGACCCAGTACTTC. This encodes CASSFQRGNQETQYF.

In its sample, this clonotype is medium-sized. The chain couples TRBV30 to TRBJ1-1; 7 bases are a match to TRBD1. V lost 3 bases to trimming and J lost 1 base; unmatched junction nucleotides: 2. Germline values: CDR1 GTSNPN, CDR2 SVGIG (reference sequence). This CDR3 spans 13 amino acids. DNA of the CDR3: TGTGCCTGGAGGGGACAGCCGAACACTGAAGCTTTCTTT. Protein: CAWRGQPNTEAFF. Looking up the rest from reference TRBV30 and TRBJ1-1 gives the full variable domain: SQTIHQWPATLVQPVGSPLSLECTVEGTSNPNLYWYRQAAGRGLQLLFYSVGIGQISSEVPQNLSASRPQDRQFILSSKKLLLSDSGFYLCAWRGQPNTEAFFGQGTRLTVV.

CDR3 sequence (DNA): TGTGCCAGCAGCTACCGTGGGACCCAGTACTTC. Amino acids: CASSYRGTQYF. This chain joins TRBV7-2 and TRBJ2-5; D gene unclear. Germline-derived CDR1 and CDR2 are SGHTA and FQGNSA. The V end was cut by 4 bases, the J end by 7 bases, with 7 bases between. The CDR3 contains 11 residues.